Following are 32 T cell receptor beta chains from one sample sequenced in a study of cytomegalovirus exposure and HLA in healthy donors. PCR used 60 Vbeta primers and 13 Jbeta primers. Only in-frame clones appear in the TCRdb table, and some are missing; sequencing was by immunoSEQ multiplex PCR. The table lists about 150,000 clones, 60% to 80% of them singletons. Sequencing was carried out using PBMCs. Receptors were obtained from a male donor in good health and CMV-seronegative.

This chain connects TRBV4-2 to TRBJ2-1; perhaps TRBD1 as D (6 bases). The CDR3 runs 16 residues. Trimming left V 1 base short and J 6 bases short, with 16 bases between. Germline CDR1 reads LGHNA; CDR2 reads YNFKEQ. The CDR3 loop is CASSQGSSRGGNEQFF. The CDR3 nucleotides read TGTGCCAGCAGCCAAGGATCGTCCAGGGGCGGCAATGAGCAGTTCTTC.

CDR3 residues: CASSQRTTGEQFF. The DNA of the CDR3 is TGTGCCAGCAGCCAACGGACTACTGGTGAGCAGTTCTTC. This rearrangement joins TRBV4-2 to TRBJ2-1; TRBD2 might be the D (6 bases). The CDR3 spans 13 residues. Germline lookup yields CDR1 LGHNA and CDR2 YNFKEQ. V was clipped by 2 bases and J by 9 bases, with 11 bases between them.

This sequence joins TRBV12-5 and TRBJ2-3; TRBD1 matches 8 bases. Germline trimming cut 6 bases from V and 3 bases from J; bases unmatched to any gene: 5. Germline V gene lookup returns CDR1 LGHNT and CDR2 FRNRAP. CDR3 length: 14 amino acids. CDR3 in DNA: TGTGCTAGTGGCCGGGACAGGTTGACAGATACGCAGTATTTT. Residues: CASGRDRLTDTQYF.

This clone has only one observation. The chain links TRBV5-1 to TRBJ2-4; D is perhaps TRBD1 (5 bases). CDR3 length equals 15 residues. The ends were cut back, 2 bases at V and 0 bases at J, with 9 bases in the middle. Per germline, CDR1 SGHRS and CDR2 YFSETQ. The CDR3 region is CASSFDSLAKNIQYF. DNA for the CDR3: TGCGCCAGCAGCTTTGACAGTCTAGCCAAAAACATTCAGTACTTC.

About this clone: Within the sample, other DNA sequences also encode this same CDR3. The chain couples TRBV7-9 to TRBJ2-3, with D hard to call. Trimming took 3 bases from V and 4 from J, leaving 8 bases between them. CDR1 and CDR2 (germline): SEHNR, FQNEAQ (reference sequence). The length of the CDR3 is 13 residues. CDR3 loop: CASSLDGPDTQYF. In nucleotides, the CDR3 is TGTGCCAGCAGCTTGGATGGGCCAGATACGCAGTATTTT.

The chain recombines TRBV2 with TRBJ2-3; 13 bases fit TRBD2. Germline V gives CDR1 SNHLY, CDR2 FYNNEI. This CDR3 region has 15 residues. V was clipped by 5 bases and J by 6 bases; unmatched bases: 5. The CDR3 is CASSLGTSGADTQYF. The CDR3 coding sequence is TGTGCCAGCAGTCTCGGGACTAGCGGGGCTGATACGCAGTATTTT.

This clone was observed a single time. The rearrangement links TRBV4-1 to TRBJ2-7, with TRBD2 matching over 9 bases. The length of the CDR3 is 15 residues. Germline CDR1 is MGHRA and CDR2 is YSYEKL. The J segment lost 5 bases and the V segment lost 4 bases, leaving 9 bases of the junction unmatched. In DNA form, the CDR3 reads TGCGCCAGCAGCCGGGAGCGGGGGGCGAGGAACGAGCAGTACTTC. The encoded protein is CASSRERGARNEQYF.

The rearrangement links TRBV20-1 to TRBJ2-3; the D gene is possibly TRBD2 (6 bases). Looked up from germline, CDR1 is DFQATT and CDR2 is SNEGSKA (reference sequence). The ends were cut back, 2 bases at V and 6 bases at J, with 6 bases in the middle. This CDR3 contains 11 residues. DNA for the CDR3: TGCAGTGCTAGACGGGGGGATACGCAGTATTTT. Encoded protein: CSARRGDTQYF.

This chain uses TRBV9 with TRBJ2-1, with 7 positions matching TRBD1. The CDR3 runs to 16 residues. The germline gives CDR1 SGDLS, CDR2 YYNGEE. Germline trimming cut 0 bases from V and 5 bases from J; bases unmatched to any gene: 8. The CDR3 DNA is TGTGCCAGCAGCGTAGGGGCGACAGGGAAGGACAATGAGCAGTTCTTC. Its translation is CASSVGATGKDNEQFF.

The J gene is TRBJ1-1, the V gene TRBV5-4, with a possible D match to TRBD1 (5 bases). The CDR3 runs 14 residues. Germline lookup yields CDR1 SGHNT and CDR2 YYREEE (reference sequence). V dropped 4 bases and J dropped 7 bases, with 17 bases sitting between them. CDR3 nucleotides: TGTGCCAGCAGCCCCGGAGGGAGGGGTGGTGAAGCTTTCTTT. Translated: CASSPGGRGGEAFF.

For this clone: At one boundary the junction diverges from the germline segment, which might be a read error. The CDR3: CSSSLPGLGYNEQFF. The CDR3 DNA follows: TGTTCCAGCAGCTTACCAGGGCTCGGATACAATGAGCAGTTCTTC. The V gene is TRBV7-9, the J gene TRBJ2-1; D possibly corresponds to TRBD1 (5 bases). CDR3 length: 15 amino acids. Germline V CDR1 and CDR2: SEHNR, FQNEAQ (reference sequence).

This clone came up a few times. This sequence joins TRBV7-2 and TRBJ2-7, with 13 bases fitting TRBD2. With 5 bases clipped from V and 1 base from J, the junction kept 5 bases outside the gene matches. This CDR3 is 16 amino acids long. Per germline, CDR1 SGHTA and CDR2 FQGNSA. The CDR3 region is CASSQGLAGESYEQYF. In DNA form, the CDR3 reads TGTGCCAGCAGCCAAGGACTAGCGGGAGAGTCCTACGAGCAGTACTTC.

The chain joins TRBV7-9 to TRBJ2-1; the D gene is possibly TRBD2 (5 bases). The germline V gene encodes CDR1 SEHNR and CDR2 FQNEAQ (reference sequence). The V end lost 1 base, the J end lost 7 bases, and 8 bases lay between the germline ends. This CDR3 is built from 13 residues. CDR3 DNA: TGTGCCAGCAGCTTAGGAGGGTTAAATGAGCAGTTCTTC. It translates to CASSLGGLNEQFF.

The CDR3 coding sequence is TGTGCCAGCAGCCAAGAGAAACAAACGGGAAACACCATATATTTT. Amino acids: CASSQEKQTGNTIYF. V usage is TRBV4-2 and J usage is TRBJ1-3; D unresolved. This CDR3 is built from 15 residues. V was shortened by 0 bases and J by 4 bases, with 10 bases between the two germline ends. From germline, CDR1 is LGHNA and CDR2 YNFKEQ.

This clone appeared once. V usage is TRBV14 and J usage is TRBJ2-6, with 11 bases aligning to TRBD1. Looked up from germline, CDR1 is SGHDN and CDR2 is FVKESK. CDR3 length: 18 amino acids. Trimming at V came to 4 bases and at J to 2 bases, leaving 7 bases not matched to a gene. CDR3 DNA: TGTGCCAGCAGCCCCTTCCCGGGACAGGGGGCTGGGGCCAACGTCCTGACTTTC. It specifies CASSPFPGQGAGANVLTF.

In its sample, this clone was seen a few times. The chain links TRBV5-1 to TRBJ1-1; the D is unclear. CDR1 SGHRS and CDR2 YFSETQ come from the germline V gene. This CDR3 has 13 residues. The V end lost 5 bases, the J end lost 1 base, and 9 bases lay between the germline ends. This CDR3 is CASRAGSNTEAFF. CDR3 bases: TGCGCCAGCAGGGCCGGGTCGAACACTGAAGCTTTCTTT. The variable domain in full, with the rest retrieved from reference TRBV5-1 and TRBJ1-1, is KAGVTQTPRYLIKTRGQQVTLSCSPISGHRSVSWYQQTPGQGLQFLFEYFSETQRNKGNFPGRFSGRQFSNSRSEMNVSTLELGDSALYLCASRAGSNTEAFFGQGTRLTVV.

This clone was recorded once. This chain joins TRBV5-4 and TRBJ2-7, with TRBD1 matching 10 bases. The CDR3 is made up of 15 amino acids. Germline CDR1 reads SGHNT; CDR2 reads YYREEE (reference sequence). The V and J ends lost 3 bases and 3 bases, in that order; junction bases with no gene match: 6. The CDR3 bases are TGTGCCAGCAGCTCCGGACAGGGGGTAATCTACGAGCAGTACTTC. Its protein product is CASSSGQGVIYEQYF.

The V gene is TRBV7-2, the J gene TRBJ2-7; D gene uncertain. In germline, CDR1 is SGHTA, CDR2 FQGNSA. The CDR3 is 15 amino acids. Trimming removed 5 bases at V and 1 base at J, with 15 bases between. As DNA, the CDR3 is TGTGCCAGCAGCCCCCGCGATGACGGGTCCTACGAGCAGTACTTC. Encoded protein: CASSPRDDGSYEQYF.

DNA for the CDR3: TGCGCCAGCAGCCCCCCCGGGGTAGCGGGGGTTGGGACCCAGTACTTC. This gives the protein CASSPPGVAGVGTQYF. This sequence joins TRBV5-1 and TRBJ2-5, with TRBD2 identical over 9 bases. This CDR3 spans 16 amino acids. V lost 4 bases, J lost 7 bases, and 14 bases stayed unmatched. Germline loops: CDR1 SGHRS, CDR2 YFSETQ.

The chain links TRBV5-1 to TRBJ2-2, with D maybe TRBD2 (6 bases). In germline, CDR1 is SGHRS, CDR2 YFSETQ. Trimming took 0 bases from V and 3 from J, leaving 9 bases between them. The CDR3 is made up of 15 amino acids. CDR3 in amino acids: CASSLAVADTGELFF. CDR3 coding DNA: TGCGCCAGCAGCTTGGCAGTAGCGGACACCGGGGAGCTGTTTTTT.

The chain links TRBV7-2 to TRBJ2-5; a possible D gene is TRBD2 (6 bases). This CDR3 has 15 residues. Germline CDR1 reads SGHTA; CDR2 reads FQGNSA. With 3 bases removed from V and 2 bases from J, the gap between germline ends came to 13 bases. CDR3 sequence (DNA): TGTGCCAGCAGCTTGTCTCTAGCGCAACAAGAGACCCAGTACTTC. It translates to CASSLSLAQQETQYF.

This chain links TRBV7-6 with TRBJ1-2, with a possible D match to TRBD1 (6 bases). CDR1 is SGHVS, CDR2 FNYEAQ, per germline. Trimming took off 0 bases at V and 5 bases at J, with 10 bases between the two ends. CDR3 length: 14 amino acids. This CDR3 reads CASSLAQGPYGYTF. For the CDR3, the DNA is TGTGCCAGCAGCTTAGCCCAGGGGCCTTATGGCTACACCTTC.

The rearrangement uses TRBV5-4 and TRBJ1-4, with D maybe TRBD1 (6 bases). The CDR3 contains 16 residues. Between the trimmed V and J ends, which lost 4 bases and 3 bases, there was a span of 16 bases. The germline V gene has CDR1 SGHNT and CDR2 YYREEE (reference sequence). The DNA of the CDR3 is TGTGCCAGCAGCAACGACAGGAAAGGAGCTAATGAAAAACTGTTTTTT. Protein sequence: CASSNDRKGANEKLFF.

V is TRBV11-2 and J is TRBJ2-5, with 7 positions matching TRBD1. The CDR3 extends over 14 amino acids. Germline values: CDR1 SGHAT, CDR2 FQNNGV. The trim removed 3 bases at V and 1 base at J, leaving 2 bases unmatched. The CDR3: CASSLTGFQETQYF. The CDR3 DNA reads as TGTGCCAGCAGCTTGACAGGGTTCCAAGAGACCCAGTACTTC.

The chain combines TRBV23-1 with TRBJ1-5, with 7 bases aligning to TRBD1. TRBV23-1 is an ORF, and what it does is uncertain. V lost 3 bases and J lost 6; bases outside the gene matches: 8. The CDR3 is 15 amino acids. The CDR3 loop reads CASSHTGVLSQPQHF. The CDR3 nucleotides read TGCGCCAGCAGTCACACAGGGGTTTTGAGTCAGCCCCAGCATTTT.

CDR3 residues: CASRLGRGGMYEQYF. CDR3 DNA: TGTGCCAGCCGGCTCGGGCGGGGGGGCATGTACGAGCAGTACTTC. This rearrangement joins TRBV7-2 to TRBJ2-5, with 9 positions matching TRBD2. The DNA end is a closer match to TRBJ2-7, so the J assignment may be wrong. The germline V gene encodes CDR1 SGHTA and CDR2 FQGNSA. CDR3 size: 15 residues.

The genes are TRBV7-9 and TRBJ2-5; 9 bases fit TRBD2. Germline V gene lookup returns CDR1 SEHNR and CDR2 FQNEAQ (reference sequence). This CDR3 spans 15 amino acids. V lost 4 bases and J lost 0; bases outside the gene matches: 3. The CDR3 region is CASSSRLADQETQYF. The CDR3 coding sequence is TGTGCCAGCAGCTCAAGACTAGCGGACCAAGAGACCCAGTACTTC.

This clone was counted only a few times. The CDR3 bases are TGTGCCAGTACCCCATACGGGACAGGGGGCGACAAACTGTTTTTT. Amino acids: CASTPYGTGGDKLFF. The chain combines TRBV19 with TRBJ1-4; 12 bases agree with TRBD1. The CDR3 is 15 amino acids. Trimming removed 7 bases from V and 11 bases from J; junction bases left unmatched: 11. Germline-derived CDR1 and CDR2 are LNHDA and SQIVND (reference sequence).

V usage is TRBV5-1 and J usage is TRBJ1-1; 10 positions match TRBD1. The CDR3 extends over 15 amino acids. The junction had 7 bases not matched to a gene; V was cut back by 4 bases and J by 4 bases. Germline V gene lookup returns CDR1 SGHRS and CDR2 YFSETQ. The CDR3 here is CASSTDRGLSTEAFF. DNA of the CDR3: TGCGCCAGCAGCACCGACAGGGGGCTGAGCACTGAAGCTTTCTTT.

The chain joins TRBV11-2 to TRBJ2-7; D is perhaps TRBD2 (6 bases). V was pared by 4 bases and J by 7 bases, with 14 bases between. CDR3 length: 13 amino acids. CDR1 SGHAT and CDR2 FQNNGV come from the germline V gene. In nucleotides, the CDR3 is TGTGCCAGCAGCTCAGATGGGGGGTGGGAGCAGTACTTC. Translated: CASSSDGGWEQYF. The whole variable domain, filled in from reference TRBV11-2 and TRBJ2-7, reads EAGVAQSPRYKIIEKRQSVAFWCNPISGHATLYWYQQILGQGPKLLIQFQNNGVVDDSQLPKDRFSAERLKGVDSTLKIQPAKLEDSAVYLCASSSDGGWEQYFGPGTRLTVT.

This chain joins TRBV5-4 and TRBJ2-1; D is undetermined. CDR1 SGHNT and CDR2 YYREEE come from the germline V gene (reference sequence). Deletions cut 3 bases from V and 2 bases from J, with 15 bases between. The CDR3 has 16 amino acids. The CDR3, as DNA: TGTGCCAGCAGCTCCAAAGCTCACGTAACCTACAATGAGCAGTTCTTC. Its protein is CASSSKAHVTYNEQFF.

Turning to this clone: Within the sample, other DNA sequences also encode this same CDR3. The chain employs TRBV29-1 and TRBJ2-3; a weak D match, TRBD2 (5 bases). The CDR3 spans 13 residues. The ends were cut back, 3 bases at V and 1 base at J, with 8 bases in the middle. Germline CDR1 SQVTM, CDR2 ANQGSEA. CDR3 in amino acids: CSVDSGGTDTQYF. The CDR3 DNA reads TGCAGCGTTGATTCCGGGGGCACAGATACGCAGTATTTT.